Below are 8 T cell receptor beta chains sequenced from a single sample in a study of identical twins (dated by TCRdb to 2016 to 2017). Libraries were made using 5' RACE. Sequencing was carried out with an Illumina HiSeq 2000. TCRdb itself trimmed the public reads at Q25 with fastp, ran MiXCR and retained productive beta chains. Every distinct CDR3 protein forms one entry, paired with its most common genes and DNA. Across this sample there are roughly 220,000 distinct CDR3 sequences, with about 6.7% seen only once. Of the sample, about 14% is held by the ten largest clones. A further study also used this sample, focusing on T cells expressing NK-cell markers.

Material: CD8+ T cells sorted from blood. These receptors came from a woman under 30 in good health.

This clonotype has ten or more counts. The chain couples TRBV4-3 to TRBJ2-1; a weak D match, TRBD2 (5 bases). Germline V CDR1 and CDR2: LGHNA, YSLEER. CDR3 length: 18 residues. V was cut by 2 bases and J by 6 bases, with 23 bases left in between. The CDR3 loop reads CASSQLVLSGYTTNEQFF. The CDR3 bases are TGCGCCAGCAGCCAACTTGTTTTAAGCGGATATACGACCAATGAGCAGTTCTTC.

This chain connects TRBV5-1 to TRBJ2-2; D may be TRBD2 (6 bases). The CDR3 covers 17 residues. V was cut by 4 bases and J by 5 bases, with 21 bases left in between. In germline, CDR1 is SGHRS, CDR2 YFSETQ. The CDR3 nucleotides read TGCGCCAGCAGCCTAGACTATTCGGGGGAGCGGACCGGGGAGCTGTTTTTT. This gives the protein CASSLDYSGERTGELFF.

This clonotype came up a few times. This CDR3 reads CSASAGQGPDTQYF. The CDR3 DNA reads as TGCAGTGCTAGTGCGGGACAGGGGCCAGATACGCAGTATTTT. This chain connects TRBV20-1 to TRBJ2-3; 10 bases are shared with TRBD1. V dropped 3 bases and J dropped 4; count of bases not matched to a gene: 4. Looked up from germline, CDR1 is DFQATT and CDR2 is SNEGSKA (reference sequence). The CDR3 contains 14 residues.

This clonotype has ten or more counts. V is TRBV27 and J is TRBJ1-2, with no clear D. The germline V gene encodes CDR1 MNHEY and CDR2 SMNVEV (reference sequence). V shed 6 bases and J shed 7 bases, with 27 bases lying between them. The CDR3 is 17 amino acids. The CDR3 region has the DNA TGTGCCAGCAGCCCCCGGCGCCTCAGTCTACTAGAAAGTGGCTACACCTTC. Protein sequence: CASSPRRLSLLESGYTF.

Only a few counts were recorded for this clonotype. The gene calls are TRBV5-1 and TRBJ2-3; the match to TRBD2 covers 13 bases. The germline gives CDR1 SGHRS, CDR2 YFSETQ. The CDR3 sequence is 17 residues long. The V gene end was trimmed by 4 bases and the J gene end by 4 bases; junction bases not matched to a gene: 9. This CDR3 reads CASSNLLAGGPPDTQYF. The CDR3 DNA sequence: TGCGCCAGCAGCAACTTACTAGCGGGGGGGCCCCCAGATACGCAGTATTTT.

A remark on this clonotype: This may arise from a read error, as a much more abundant clone is one base away. This chain links TRBV5-5 with TRBJ2-5; TRBD1 matches at 8 bases. Germline loops: CDR1 SGHKS, CDR2 YYEKEE (reference sequence). This CDR3 is 13 amino acids long. Here the CDR3 reads CTSSKDRVETQYF. The CDR3 DNA reads as TGTACCAGCAGCAAGGACAGGGTGGAGACCCAGTACTTC.

This clonotype was detected many times. The V gene is TRBV6-5, the J gene TRBJ2-3; D possibly matches TRBD1 or TRBD2 (5 bases each). This CDR3 has 15 amino acids. Germline CDR1 is MNHEY and CDR2 is SVGAGI. V lost 4 bases, J lost 4 bases, and 15 bases lay in between. The CDR3 sequence: CASSLDPGTPDTQYF. The CDR3 region has the DNA TGTGCCAGCAGTTTGGACCCGGGGACCCCAGATACGCAGTATTTT.

This clonotype was counted many times. As DNA, the CDR3 is TGTGCCAGCGGCCCGGGGACCTACAATGAGCAGTTCTTC. Encoded protein: CASGPGTYNEQFF. The chain links TRBV6-2 or TRBV6-3 to TRBJ2-1, with TRBD2 as a possible D gene (5 bases). V shed 8 bases and J shed 2 bases, with 10 bases lying between them. Germline CDR1 reads MNHEY; CDR2 reads SVGEGT. The CDR3 has 13 residues.